The 8 T cell receptor beta chains below all came from one sample that was sequenced in a study of T cell clones after liver transplantation. The assay was immunoSEQ multiplex PCR, and TCRdb's table has in-frame clones only and misses some. Of 55,000 to 75,000 clones in the sample, 70% to 80% were seen once. Specimen: CD4+ T cells from blood, collected at the roughly 15-month timepoint. These TCRs come from a human patient who received a liver transplant. The graft donor may have contributed some T cells.

This chain uses TRBV30 with TRBJ1-1; D is possibly TRBD1 (6 bases). The V and J ends lost 4 bases and 4 bases respectively, with 22 bases between them. The germline gives CDR1 GTSNPN, CDR2 SVGIG (reference sequence). This CDR3 is built from 16 residues. DNA of the CDR3: TGTGCCTGGACTAGGGGGGAGCAGGGCTTGTTCACTGAAGCTTTCTTT. Protein sequence: CAWTRGEQGLFTEAFF. Using reference TRBV30 and TRBJ1-1 for the parts outside the CDR3, the full variable domain is SQTIHQWPATLVQPVGSPLSLECTVEGTSNPNLYWYRQAAGRGLQLLFYSVGIGQISSEVPQNLSASRPQDRQFILSSKKLLLSDSGFYLCAWTRGEQGLFTEAFFGQGTRLTVV.

The chain employs TRBV5-1 and TRBJ2-5; no reliable D call. The CDR3 length is 13 residues. In germline, CDR1 is SGHRS, CDR2 YFSETQ. Trimming left V 3 bases short and J 3 bases short, with 9 bases between. CDR3 sequence (DNA): TGCGCCAGCAGCTCCGGGTCCAAAGAGACCCAGTACTTC. It codes for CASSSGSKETQYF. The whole variable domain, filled in from reference TRBV5-1 and TRBJ2-5, reads KAGVTQTPRYLIKTRGQQVTLSCSPISGHRSVSWYQQTPGQGLQFLFEYFSETQRNKGNFPGRFSGRQFSNSRSEMNVSTLELGDSALYLCASSSGSKETQYFGPGTRLLVL.

The chain combines TRBV6-1 with TRBJ1-2, with a possible D match to TRBD1 (5 bases). The germline V gene encodes CDR1 MNHNS and CDR2 SASEGT. V shed 4 bases and J shed 4 bases, with 7 bases lying between them. The CDR3 runs 12 residues. CDR3 DNA: TGTGCCAGCAGTGGACAGATCTATGGCTACACCTTC. Translating it yields CASSGQIYGYTF.

CDR3 sequence (DNA): TGTGCCAGCAATGACAGGGTTGGGGGTAATTCACCCCTCCACTTT. This codes for CASNDRVGGNSPLHF. The gene calls are TRBV6-6 and TRBJ1-6, with 7 nucleotides matching TRBD1. The V segment lost 7 bases and the J segment 6 bases; nucleotides outside the gene matches: 9. CDR3 length: 15 residues. The germline V gene encodes CDR1 MNHNY and CDR2 SVGAGI (reference sequence).

This clone was observed once. The rearrangement uses TRBV5-1 and TRBJ1-1; 9 bases match TRBD1. The length of the CDR3 is 15 residues. Germline V gene data show CDR1 as SGHRS and CDR2 as YFSETQ. The V segment lost 0 bases and the J segment 6 bases; nucleotides outside the gene matches: 6. CDR3 sequence: CASSLATDRGAEAFF. The CDR3 DNA sequence: TGCGCCAGCAGCTTGGCCACGGACAGGGGCGCTGAAGCTTTCTTT.

V usage is TRBV2 and J usage is TRBJ2-2, with TRBD1 identical over 8 bases. CDR1 is SNHLY and CDR2 is FYNNEI in the germline V gene. CDR3 length equals 15 residues. V shed 6 bases and J 6 bases; nucleotides not matched to a gene: 9. In DNA form, the CDR3 reads TGTGCCAGCAGCGAGGACAGGGTTCAGGCCGGGGAGCTGTTTTTT. Its translation: CASSEDRVQAGELFF.

V is TRBV7-9 and J is TRBJ2-5; D tentatively reads TRBD1 or TRBD2 (7 bases each). In germline, CDR1 is SEHNR, CDR2 FQNEAQ (reference sequence). Between the trimmed V and J ends, which lost 7 bases and 5 bases, there was a span of 17 bases. The CDR3 contains 14 residues. CDR3 nucleotide sequence: TGTGCCAGCATGGGAGGGGGCAGGGGCGAGACCCAGTACTTC. This codes for CASMGGGRGETQYF.

The chain employs TRBV15 and TRBJ2-1, with D unresolved. CDR1 LNHNV and CDR2 YYDKDF come from the germline V gene (reference sequence). The CDR3 has 12 residues. The ends were cut back, 2 bases at V and 13 bases at J, with 12 bases in the middle. CDR3 coding DNA: TGTGCCACCAGCAGACCCAAGTCCGAACAGTTCTTC. Amino acids: CATSRPKSEQFF. Combining the CDR3 with reference TRBV15 and TRBJ2-1 gives the whole variable domain DAMVIQNPRYQVTQFGKPVTLSCSQTLNHNVMYWYQQKSSQAPKLLFHYYDKDFNNEADTPDNFQSRRPNTSFCFLDIRSPGLGDTAMYLCATSRPKSEQFFGPGTRLTVL.